This T cell receptor (beta chain) stems from a study of blood T cell repertoires in COVID-19. Study-level information: The United States, Italy and Spain provided the acute and convalescent COVID-19 samples. The analysed material was cDNA or gDNA that came from T cells, B-cell-depleted T cells, or PBMCs.

The CDR3 runs 15 residues. The V gene's germline CDR1 is ENHRY and CDR2 SYGVKD. V shed 4 bases and J shed 3 bases, with 16 bases lying between them. Study processing details: Cell counts per sample came from amplifying reference gene primers. The repertoire was sequenced with immunoSEQ multiplex PCR; TCRdb's copy has only in-frame clones and lacks some. V and J calls and clone size are those listed in that table; D and trimming were worked out from the DNA. The sample has tens of thousands of clones, around 90% seen once. Sequenced: peripheral blood. This TCR was recovered from a man aged 65 to 85 with active COVID-19. This chain joins TRBV10-3 and TRBJ2-7; possible D gene TRBD2, 6 bases. DNA of the CDR3: TGTGCCATCAGTGGCGGGGAAGGCAGACACTACGAGCAGTACTTC. This codes for CAISGGEGRHYEQYF.